This is a list of T cell receptor beta chains from one sample in a study of CD8 T cells in ankylosing spondylitis. TCRdb ran MiXCR on the 5' RACE reads and lists one entry per CDR3 protein. The sample lists just under 350,000 distinct CDR3 sequences; under 15% were seen once. The sample was blood, either unsorted or a sorted T cell fraction (not recorded which). The receptors were sampled from a male donor with ankylosing spondylitis or in good health (not recorded which). Both conserved end residues are part of each CDR3. The D gene is left open where the match is weak.

v_gene: TRBV29-1
len: 16
d_gene: NA
j_gene: TRBJ2-2
CDR3aa: CSVEDMGAANTGELFF

v_gene: TRBV6-5
len: 16
d_gene: NA
j_gene: TRBJ2-2
CDR3aa: CASSYSAQTSTGELFF

v_gene: TRBV5-5
len: 14
d_gene: NA
j_gene: TRBJ1-5
CDR3aa: CASSLTGSGQPQHF

v_gene: TRBV29-1
len: 15
d_gene: TRBD2
j_gene: TRBJ2-5
CDR3aa: CSARGLAILQETQYF

v_gene: TRBV29-1
len: 11
d_gene: NA
j_gene: TRBJ1-2
CDR3aa: CSVGEEYGYTF

v_gene: TRBV3-1
len: 18
d_gene: TRBD2
j_gene: TRBJ2-1
CDR3aa: CASSPPSGGAPRSNEQFF

v_gene: TRBV20-1
len: 14
d_gene: TRBD1
j_gene: TRBJ1-2
CDR3aa: CSASLDRDNYGYTF

v_gene: TRBV6-5
len: 15
d_gene: NA
j_gene: TRBJ1-1
CDR3aa: CASSYDRGLGTEAFF

v_gene: TRBV11-1
len: 13
d_gene: NA
j_gene: TRBJ2-7
CDR3aa: CASSFRDGYEQYF

v_gene: TRBV18
len: 12
d_gene: NA
j_gene: TRBJ2-7
CDR3aa: CASSPASREQYF

v_gene: TRBV12-3/TRBV12-4
len: 13
d_gene: TRBD1
j_gene: TRBJ1-2
CDR3aa: CASGSQGVEGYTF

v_gene: TRBV27
len: 14
d_gene: NA
j_gene: TRBJ2-7
CDR3aa: CASSFGPRDYEQYF

v_gene: TRBV10-3
len: 15
d_gene: NA
j_gene: TRBJ2-3
CDR3aa: CAISVRDLSTDTQYF

v_gene: TRBV4-1
len: 16
d_gene: NA
j_gene: TRBJ2-3
CDR3aa: CASSQEWPGGTDTQYF